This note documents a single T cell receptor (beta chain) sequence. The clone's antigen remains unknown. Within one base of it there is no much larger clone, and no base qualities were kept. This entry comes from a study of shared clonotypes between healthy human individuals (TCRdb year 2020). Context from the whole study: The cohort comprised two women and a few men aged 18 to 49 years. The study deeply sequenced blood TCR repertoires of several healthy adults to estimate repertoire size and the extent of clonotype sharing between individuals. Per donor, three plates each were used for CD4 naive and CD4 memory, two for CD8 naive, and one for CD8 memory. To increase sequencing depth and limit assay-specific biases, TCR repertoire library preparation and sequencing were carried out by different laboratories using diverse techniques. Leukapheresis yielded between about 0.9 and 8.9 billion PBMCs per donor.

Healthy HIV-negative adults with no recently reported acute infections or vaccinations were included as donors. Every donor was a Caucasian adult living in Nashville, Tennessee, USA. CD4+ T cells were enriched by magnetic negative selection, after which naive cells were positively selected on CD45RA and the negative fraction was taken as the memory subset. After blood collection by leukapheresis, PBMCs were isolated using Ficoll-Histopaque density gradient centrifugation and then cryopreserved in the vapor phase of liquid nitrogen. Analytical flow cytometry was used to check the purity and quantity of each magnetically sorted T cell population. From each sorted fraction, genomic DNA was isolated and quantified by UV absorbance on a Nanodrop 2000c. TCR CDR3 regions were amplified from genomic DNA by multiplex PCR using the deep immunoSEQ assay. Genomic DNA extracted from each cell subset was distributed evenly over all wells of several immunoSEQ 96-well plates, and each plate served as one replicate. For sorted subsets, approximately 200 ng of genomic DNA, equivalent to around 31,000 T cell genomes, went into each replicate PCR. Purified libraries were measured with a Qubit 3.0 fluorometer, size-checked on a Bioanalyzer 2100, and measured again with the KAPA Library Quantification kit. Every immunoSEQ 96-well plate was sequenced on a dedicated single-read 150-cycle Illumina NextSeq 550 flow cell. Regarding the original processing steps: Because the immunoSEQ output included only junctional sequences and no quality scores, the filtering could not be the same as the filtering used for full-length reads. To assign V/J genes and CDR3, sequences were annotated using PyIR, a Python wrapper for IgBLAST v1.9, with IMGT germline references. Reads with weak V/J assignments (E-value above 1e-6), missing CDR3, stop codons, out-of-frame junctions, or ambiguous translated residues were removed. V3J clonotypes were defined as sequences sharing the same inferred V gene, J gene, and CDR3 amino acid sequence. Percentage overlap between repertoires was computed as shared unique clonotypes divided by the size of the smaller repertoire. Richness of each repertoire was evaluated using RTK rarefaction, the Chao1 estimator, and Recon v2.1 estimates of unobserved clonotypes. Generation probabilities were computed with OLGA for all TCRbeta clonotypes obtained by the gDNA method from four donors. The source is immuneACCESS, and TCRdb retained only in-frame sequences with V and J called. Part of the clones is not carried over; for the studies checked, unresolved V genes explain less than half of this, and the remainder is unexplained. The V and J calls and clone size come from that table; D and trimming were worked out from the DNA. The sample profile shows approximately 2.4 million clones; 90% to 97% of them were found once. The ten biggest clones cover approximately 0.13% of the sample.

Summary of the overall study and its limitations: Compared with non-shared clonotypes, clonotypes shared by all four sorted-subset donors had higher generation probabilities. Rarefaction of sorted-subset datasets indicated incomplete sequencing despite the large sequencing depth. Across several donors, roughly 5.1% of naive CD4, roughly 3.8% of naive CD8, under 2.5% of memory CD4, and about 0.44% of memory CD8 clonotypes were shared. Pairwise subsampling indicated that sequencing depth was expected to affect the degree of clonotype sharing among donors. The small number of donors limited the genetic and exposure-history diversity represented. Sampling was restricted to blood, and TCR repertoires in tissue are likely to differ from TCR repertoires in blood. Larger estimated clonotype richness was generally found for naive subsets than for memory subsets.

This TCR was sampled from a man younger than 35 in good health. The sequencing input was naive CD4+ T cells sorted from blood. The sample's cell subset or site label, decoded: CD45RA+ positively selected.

The CDR3 region reads CAWSFPGPPYEQYF. The DNA is as follows: TGTGCCTGGAGTTTTCCGGGACCGCCGTACGAGCAGTACTTC. The sequence links TRBV30 to TRBJ2-7, with the D call perhaps TRBD1 or TRBD2, each one matching 5 bases. Including cysteine and phenylalanine, the CDR3 has 14 amino acids. Of all the DNA, just the CDR3 is kept, 42 bases in frame from base 1. CDR1 and CDR2 were assigned from the germline V gene (reference sequence) as GTSNPN and SVGIG. V lost 2 bases and J lost 4 bases; the stretch between them is 15 bases long.